This T cell receptor (beta chain) was retrieved from a study of T-cell memory formation after mild COVID-19. Whole-study context: Most TCR clusters belonged to a single donor. General observations from the study: Memory sampled before infection contained some responding clones, suggesting cross-reactive memory joined.

V was pared by 7 bases and J by 10 bases, with 18 bases of the junction left unmatched. This CDR3 is 15 amino acids long. The germline V gene has CDR1 MNHNY and CDR2 SVGAGI (reference sequence). Details on this clonotype: The antigen is not known.

TCRdb fed the 5' RACE reads into MiXCR, producing one record per CDR3 protein. The sample carries just under 550,000 distinct CDR3 sequences, about a fifth recorded once. Sequenced sample: PBMCs or a T cell subset sorted from them (not recorded which). The V gene is TRBV6-6, the J gene TRBJ1-1; 7 bases are a match to TRBD1. The clonotype originates from an adult woman who had mild COVID-19 (a few samples of this study predate the infection). Cell type and time point are not known. The CDR3 loop reads CASIPGTARLTIAFF. CDR3 nucleotides: TGTGCCAGCATCCCTGGGACAGCTCGACTCACTATAGCTTTCTTT.